The subject of this entry is one TCR beta chain. Its antigen is unidentified. The data derive from a study of CD8+CD57+ T cells in acquired aplastic anemia. Study information: Sorted cells (CD4+ and CD8+) yielded DNA amounts that averaged 3.2 ug.

General study results and limits: Comparison of patients with controls identified around 28 shared CD8+ CDR3 sequences. Simpson's diversity of CD8+ cells was not significantly different in patients compared with controls.

In germline, CDR1 is KGHDR, CDR2 SFDVKD. V was trimmed by 0 bases and J by 1 base, leaving 8 bases between them. This CDR3 has 15 amino acids. Genomic DNA, the template, was used for profiling of the TCR beta VDJ and CDR3. TCRdb passed the reads through MiXCR, listing each CDR3 protein once. The table lists about 130,000 distinct CDR3 sequences, 41% of them singletons. The chain combines TRBV24-1 with TRBJ2-5; D not certain. The sequence was obtained from a human donor in good health, serving as a control. The sequenced sample was sorted CD4+, CD8+, or CD8+CD57+ T cells (not recorded which) from PBMCs. The CDR3 loop is CATSDLGVAQETQYF. CDR3 nucleotides: TGTGCCACCAGTGATTTGGGTGTAGCCCAAGAGACCCAGTACTTC.